This entry is about one T cell receptor beta chain. Its cognate antigen is unknown. This sample also contains other DNA sequences that code for the same CDR3. This entry belongs to a study of shared clonotypes between healthy human individuals. Study-wide points: Shared clonotypes across all four donors exceeded non-shared ones in generation probability.

In the original analysis: Filtering differed because ImmunoSEQ produced junction-only sequences that carried no quality scores. Measured with immunoSEQ multiplex PCR; TCRdb has only the in-frame clones, and not every one. D and trimming were read from the DNA, whereas the V and J calls and clone size are those reported in that table. The table lists 550,000 to 800,000 clones, about 90% of them singletons. This CDR3 has 15 amino acids. Per germline, CDR1 SGHTA and CDR2 FQGTGA. Trimming pared 1 base from V and 0 bases from J, leaving 7 bases between. Source material: memory CD8+ T cells from PBMCs. The subset here: CD45RO+ cells pooled with CCR7-negative TemRA cells. This TCR derives from a man younger than 35 in good health. Some clones in this sample may be carry-over from other donors' samples. This chain links TRBV7-3 with TRBJ2-1; D is unclear. CDR3 protein: CASSLSASSYNEQFF. The CDR3, as DNA: TGTGCCAGCAGCTTAAGTGCCAGCTCCTACAATGAGCAGTTCTTC. The whole variable domain, filled in from reference TRBV7-3 and TRBJ2-1, reads GAGVSQTPSNKVTEKGKYVELRCDPISGHTALYWYRQSLGQGPEFLIYFQGTGAADDSGLPNDRFFAVRPEGSVSTLKIQRTERGDSAVYLCASSLSASSYNEQFFGPGTRLTVL.